These T cell receptor beta chains were read from a single sample in a study of cytomegalovirus exposure and HLA in healthy donors. Produced via immunoSEQ multiplex PCR; TCRdb's table is partial and in-frame only. The sample holds 150,000 or so clones, 70% to 90% seen once. Sequencing used PBMCs. All receptors come from a man in his late teens or twenties in good health and CMV-seropositive. The CDR3 runs from the conserved cysteine through the conserved F or W. The D gene is left open where the match is weak. Size is omitted from some rows. Given values are once, few, many or a class for expanded clones.

- | TRBD1 | TRBJ1-4 | TRBV6-1 | CASRDRVVGKLFF | TGTGCCAGCCGGGACAGGGTGGTAGGAAAACTGTTTTTT
- | TRBD1 | TRBJ2-3 | TRBV9 | CASSFSPGQGGDTQYF | TGTGCCAGCAGCTTCTCCCCGGGACAGGGTGGAGATACGCAGTATTTT
once | - | TRBJ1-3 | TRBV10-3 | CAIRTDAGNTIYF | TGTGCCATCAGGACAGATGCTGGAAACACCATATATTTT
- | - | TRBJ2-3 | TRBV6-6 | CASSYSGGTDTQYF | TGTGCCAGCAGTTACTCGGGAGGCACAGATACGCAGTATTTT
- | TRBD2 | TRBJ2-1 | TRBV13 | CASSLGRGLAKYNEQFF | TGTGCCAGCAGCTTAGGCCGGGGACTAGCGAAATACAATGAGCAGTTCTTC
- | TRBD1 | TRBJ2-6 | TRBV2 | CASSEGQGGQSGANVLTF | TGTGCCAGCAGTGAGGGACAGGGCGGTCAATCTGGGGCCAACGTCCTGACTTTC
- | TRBD2 | TRBJ2-1 | TRBV9 | CASSVDLRGELDEQFF | TGTGCCAGCAGCGTCGACTTACGGGGGGAGCTGGATGAGCAGTTCTTC
- | - | TRBJ2-2 | TRBV10-3 | CAISDRRDTGELFF | TGTGCCATCAGTGACCGGAGGGACACCGGGGAGCTGTTTTTT
few | - | TRBJ2-7 | TRBV19 | CASSISVSYEQYF | TGTGCCAGTAGTATTAGCGTCTCCTACGAGCAGTACTTC
- | - | TRBJ1-3 | TRBV6-6 | CASSFESGNTIYF | TGTGCCAGCAGTTTCGAGAGTGGAAACACCATATATTTT
- | - | TRBJ1-4 | TRBV9 | CASSPRATGEELFF | TGTGCCAGCAGCCCACGGGCCACAGGTGAAGAATTGTTTTTT
- | TRBD1 | TRBJ2-7 | TRBV10-3 | CAISGTPGTGGSYEQYF | TGTGCCATCAGTGGAACTCCCGGGACAGGGGGCTCCTACGAGCAGTACTTC
- | - | TRBJ2-7 | TRBV30 | CAWSVARQLGEQYF | TGTGCCTGGAGTGTTGCGAGACAGCTCGGCGAGCAGTACTTC
once | TRBD2 | TRBJ2-1 | TRBV30 | CAPVGGSGRSSYNEQFF | TGTGCTCCAGTGGGGGGTAGCGGGAGAAGCTCCTACAATGAGCAGTTCTTC
- | - | TRBJ1-4 | TRBV30 | CAWSAGNEKLFF | TGTGCCTGGAGTGCCGGTAATGAAAAACTGTTTTTT
- | TRBD2 | TRBJ2-1 | TRBV9 | CASSVGTSGGIEQFF | TGTGCCAGCAGCGTAGGGACTAGCGGGGGTATTGAGCAGTTCTTC
- | - | TRBJ2-7 | TRBV14 | CASSHDNTGGGSYEQYF | TGTGCCAGCAGCCATGATAACACAGGGGGGGGCTCCTACGAGCAGTACTTC
- | TRBD1 | TRBJ2-7 | TRBV5-6 | CASSLVTGAPTVSYEQYF | TGTGCCAGCAGCTTGGTGACAGGGGCCCCTACGGTCTCCTACGAGCAGTACTTC
- | TRBD1 | TRBJ2-7 | TRBV5-4 | CASSPTGTGEGEQYF | TGTGCCAGCAGCCCTACCGGGACAGGGGAGGGCGAGCAGTACTTC
- | - | TRBJ2-7 | TRBV5-1 | CASAGEYEQYF | TGCGCCAGCGCAGGGGAGTACGAGCAGTACTTC
- | TRBD1 | TRBJ2-2 | TRBV11-3 | CASSQTGANTGELFF | TGTGCCAGCAGCCAAACAGGGGCGAACACCGGGGAGCTGTTTTTT
- | - | TRBJ2-3 | TRBV19 | CASSIGEVGDTQYF | TGTGCCAGTAGTATAGGGGAGGTAGGAGATACGCAGTATTTT
once | - | TRBJ1-5 | TRBV7-9 | CASSLAGSNQPQHF | TGTGCCAGCAGCTTAGCTGGCAGCAATCAGCCCCAGCATTTT
few | - | TRBJ2-6 | TRBV7-9 | CASSRGVTGANGLTF | TGTGCCAGCAGCCGCGGCGTTACTGGGGCCAACGGCCTGACTTTC
- | - | TRBJ1-1 | TRBV7-9 | CASSPLTGILNTEAFF | TGTGCCAGCAGTCCATTGACGGGAATTTTGAACACTGAAGCTTTCTTT
- | - | TRBJ2-7 | TRBV10-2 | CASSMGPYSYEQYF | TGCGCCAGCAGTATGGGGCCCTACTCCTACGAGCAGTACTTC
- | TRBD1 | TRBJ1-2 | TRBV6-6 | CAGSYMSGTAYGYTF | TGTGCCGGCAGTTACATGTCCGGGACAGCTTATGGCTACACCTTC
- | TRBD1 | TRBJ1-2 | TRBV4-2 | CASSQAATGPNYGYTF | TGTGCCAGCAGCCAAGCCGCGACAGGGCCTAACTATGGCTACACCTTC
- | - | TRBJ1-6 | TRBV15 | CATSSGGGWISSYNSPLHF | TGTGCCACCAGCAGCGGGGGGGGCTGGATTAGCTCCTATAATTCACCCCTCCACTTT
few | - | TRBJ2-6 | TRBV28 | CASSGGETGANVLTF | TGTGCCAGCAGTGGCGGAGAAACTGGGGCCAACGTCCTGACTTTC
once | - | TRBJ2-3 | TRBV6-6 | CASSSVRGLFTDTQYF | TGTGCCAGCAGCTCTGTCCGGGGACTTTTCACAGATACGCAGTATTTT
- | - | TRBJ2-7 | TRBV6-1 | CASSETRGYEQYF | TGTGCCAGCAGTGAAACACGGGGATACGAGCAGTACTTC
- | TRBD1 | TRBJ2-3 | TRBV7-6 | CASKGGQGSDTQYF | TGTGCCAGCAAGGGGGGACAGGGGTCAGATACGCAGTATTTT